These 29 T cell receptor beta chains share one sample of origin, sequenced in a study of CD8+CD57+ T cells in acquired aplastic anemia. Patients sequenced had flow cytometry evidence of CD8+CD57+ cell expansion. CDR3 and TCR beta VDJ profiling relied on a genomic DNA template. One entry per CDR3 protein, called by TCRdb with MiXCR from the reads. Among approximately 250,000 distinct CDR3 sequences, about 80% were seen once, and the ten largest hold roughly 42%. Source material: sorted CD4+, CD8+, or CD8+CD57+ T cells (not recorded which) from PBMCs. These receptors all come from a human donor with aplastic anemia.

On this clonotype itself: The conserved phenylalanine or tryptophan is not found at the CDR3 terminus, so this likely reflects a read error. Because the CDR3's place on the DNA is in doubt, the DNA is left out and the CDR3 is given as listed by TCRdb. The genes are TRBV7-2 and TRBJ2-3; TRBD1, the table's D call, was not compared with the DNA. Germline CDR1 SGHTA, CDR2 FQGNSA. The CDR3 numbers 13 amino acids, ends counted. The CDR3 loop reads CASGDEGTGIEYG.

This clonotype was detected once. This chain uses TRBV11-2 with TRBJ2-7, with TRBD2 as a possible D gene (6 bases). The CDR3 runs to 17 residues. Germline V gives CDR1 SGHAT, CDR2 FQNNGV. The V and J ends lost 1 base and 8 bases respectively, with 24 bases between them. CDR3 DNA sequence: TGTGCCAGCAGCTTAGGGGGATGGGGGACTGGGGTCACCAAGCAGTACTTC. Translating gives CASSLGGWGTGVTKQYF.

This clonotype was seen just once. This chain joins TRBV20-1 and TRBJ2-2, with 8 positions matching TRBD2. Germline V gene lookup returns CDR1 DFQATT and CDR2 SNEGSKA (reference sequence). This CDR3 region has 16 residues. V shed 5 bases and J 6 bases; nucleotides not matched to a gene: 14. Written as DNA, the CDR3 is TGCAGTGCTTCCGGGACTAGACGGAGGAAAGCCGGGGAGCTGTTTTTT. Translating gives CSASGTRRRKAGELFF.

V gene TRBV29-1 combines with J gene TRBJ1-2, with D possibly being TRBD1 (5 bases). The germline V and J ends were trimmed by 0 bases and 7 bases, with 15 bases remaining between them. This CDR3 has 14 amino acids. CDR1 is SQVTM and CDR2 is ANQGSEA in the germline V gene. The CDR3 sequence is CSVEEETRVRGYTF. As DNA, the CDR3 is TGCAGCGTTGAAGAGGAGACCAGGGTTCGTGGCTACACCTTC.

On this clonotype itself: The junction departs from the called germline gene at one end, perhaps through a read error. This rearrangement joins TRBV2 to TRBJ2-3; no clear D gene. Germline V lookup: CDR1 SNHLY, CDR2 FYNNEI. This CDR3 comprises 14 residues. This CDR3 is CASSLAAFYDTQYF. The CDR3 DNA sequence: TGTGCCAGCAGCTTGGCGGCGTTTTACGATACGCAGTACTTT.

Comment on this clonotype: Since the CDR3 does not end with the conserved phenylalanine or tryptophan, this likely comes from a read error. It is unclear where the CDR3 begins or ends on the DNA, so no DNA is shown, and the CDR3 is as TCRdb lists it. This chain connects TRBV19 to TRBJ1-6; the table gives TRBD1 as D, unverified against the DNA. The CDR3 has 16 amino acids, counting both end residues. Germline CDR1 LNHDA, CDR2 SQIVND (reference sequence). CDR3 sequence reads: CASSIGGGSYNEQFFV.

This clonotype was counted only a few times. The gene calls are TRBV11-1 and TRBJ1-6; TRBD1 aligns across 7 bases. The J segment lost 8 bases and the V segment lost 3 bases, leaving 7 bases of the junction unmatched. Germline CDR1 is SGHAT and CDR2 is FQDESV (reference sequence). This CDR3 has 15 amino acids. The CDR3 loop is CASSFTGVTDSPLHF. In DNA, the CDR3 is TGTGCCAGCAGCTTCACAGGGGTCACCGATTCACCCCTCCACTTT.

The V call is TRBV4-1, the J call TRBJ2-7; D call uncertain. CDR1 is MGHRA, CDR2 YSYEKL, per germline. Trimming stripped 3 bases from V and 4 bases from J, with 34 bases between. The CDR3 is 21 residues long. The CDR3 DNA reads as TGCGCCAGCAGCCACCAGTTACCGAGCTGGGCCGGGTACAGTAGCAGGTACGAGCAGTACTTC. This encodes CASSHQLPSWAGYSSRYEQYF.

The rearrangement uses TRBV9 and TRBJ2-7, with a possible D match to TRBD1 (6 bases). Looked up from germline, CDR1 is SGDLS and CDR2 is YYNGEE. This CDR3 has 15 residues. V lost 7 bases and J lost 5, with 22 bases in between. CDR3 residues: CASGDAGDIQDEQYF. For the CDR3, the DNA is TGTGCCAGCGGTGATGCTGGGGACATTCAGGACGAGCAGTACTTC.

A note on this clonotype: The junction shows a germline mismatch at one end, possibly a read error. The V gene is TRBV7-3, the J gene TRBJ1-1; D is uncertain. Germline V gene data show CDR1 as SGHTA and CDR2 as FQGTGA. The CDR3 extends over 15 amino acids. CDR3 sequence: CASRIEPNAVTEAFF. CDR3 coding DNA: TGTGCCAGCAGAATAGAGCCGAACGCGGTTACAGAAGCATTCTTT.

The J gene is TRBJ2-3, the V gene TRBV5-1; tentative D call: TRBD2 (5 bases). The germline gives CDR1 SGHRS, CDR2 YFSETQ. This CDR3 has 14 amino acids. Trimming took off 0 bases at V and 8 bases at J, with 13 bases between the two ends. The CDR3 region has the DNA TGCGCCAGCAGCTTGGCGCCAGCTCGGGGTACGCAGTATTTT. Translated: CASSLAPARGTQYF.

This chain uses TRBV4-1 with TRBJ2-7; TRBD1 matches 9 bases. CDR1 is MGHRA, CDR2 YSYEKL, per germline. The CDR3 has 15 amino acids. Losses at the gene ends were 0 bases for V and 3 bases for J; bases not matched to a gene: 3. The CDR3 sequence: CASSQEGQGHYEQYF. In nucleotides, the CDR3 is TGCGCCAGCAGCCAAGAGGGACAGGGACACTACGAGCAGTACTTC.

Concerning this clonotype itself: A read error is likely, as this CDR3 ends without the conserved phenylalanine or tryptophan. V gene TRBV2 combines with J gene TRBJ2-5; D possibly corresponds to TRBD2 (6 bases). This CDR3 is 14 amino acids long. Germline loops: CDR1 SNHLY, CDR2 FYNNEI. The CDR3 DNA follows: TGTGCCAACGGGGTAGCGGCGAACCAAGCGACCCAGTACTGC. Translating it yields CANGVAANQATQYC.

Only one count was recorded for this clonotype. Sequence at one end of the junction differs from germline and may be a read error. The rearrangement uses TRBV7-6 and TRBJ2-5, with 11 bases matching TRBD1. There are 14 residues in the CDR3. Germline assignment: CDR1 SGHVS and CDR2 FNYEAQ. CDR3 bases: TGTGCCAGCAGCTCGGACAGGGGGCATTCACCCCAGCACTTC. The encoded protein is CASSSDRGHSPQHF.

This chain uses TRBV4-1 with TRBJ2-3; 10 bases fit TRBD2. The CDR3 is made up of 16 amino acids. J lost 6 bases, V lost 1 base, and 7 bases had no gene match. Germline assignment: CDR1 MGHRA and CDR2 YSYEKL. For the CDR3, the DNA is TGCGCCAGCAGCCAAGTTGTAGCGGGAGGTCCCGATACGCAGTATTTT. It is translated as CASSQVVAGGPDTQYF.

This chain connects TRBV7-2 to TRBJ1-4, with D hard to call. The CDR3 loop spans 14 amino acids. Germline V CDR1 and CDR2: SGHTA, FQGNSA. Deletions cut 5 bases from V and 4 bases from J, with 11 bases between. The CDR3 coding sequence is TGTGCCAGCAGCCAGCAGCCACTTAATGAAAAACTGTTTTTT. Its translation: CASSQQPLNEKLFF. Looking up the rest from reference TRBV7-2 and TRBJ1-4 gives the full variable domain: GAGVSQSPSNKVTEKGKDVELRCDPISGHTALYWYRQSLGQGLEFLIYFQGNSAPDKSGLPSDRFSAERTGGSVSTLTIQRTQQEDSAVYLCASSQQPLNEKLFFGSGTQLSVL.

About this clonotype itself: One junction end does not reproduce the germline sequence, and a read error may be involved. This sequence joins TRBV7-9 and TRBJ1-1; D is uncertain. The CDR3 totals 15 residues. Germline CDR1 reads SEHNR; CDR2 reads FQNEAQ (reference sequence). DNA of the CDR3: TGTGCCAGCGGCTTAGCTCTGACACGGAACACTGAAGCTTTCTTT. The encoded protein is CASGLALTRNTEAFF.

This rearrangement joins TRBV12-3 or TRBV12-4 to TRBJ1-2; D is perhaps TRBD1 (5 bases). The V and J ends lost 7 bases and 5 bases respectively, with 23 bases between them. This CDR3 has 16 amino acids. The CDR3 DNA sequence: TGTGCCAGCAACACGGAGAGGGACGGGCTCGTATATGGCTACACCTTC. Translating gives CASNTERDGLVYGYTF.

This clonotype was seen once. As the CDR3 is not closed by the conserved phenylalanine or tryptophan, this likely results from a read error. The rearrangement links TRBV7-9 to TRBJ2-2, with a weak D call TRBD2 (6 bases). This CDR3 has 12 amino acids. CDR1 and CDR2 from the germline V gene are SEHNR and FQNEAQ (reference sequence). Here the CDR3 DNA reads TGTGCCAGCAGCTTAGAACCCGGGGGGCTGTTTTAT. Protein product: CASSLEPGGLFY.

The chain combines TRBV9 with TRBJ2-3, with TRBD2 matching 7 bases. The CDR3 is 16 amino acids. The germline V gene has CDR1 SGDLS and CDR2 YYNGEE. V trimming: 1 base; J trimming: 10 bases; junction bases outside the gene matches: 15. The DNA for the CDR3 is TGTGCCAGCAGCGTATTAGCGGGTAACACCGGGGAGCCGCAGTATTTT. Protein product: CASSVLAGNTGEPQYF.

The chain links TRBV7-9 to TRBJ2-1, with 10 bases that match TRBD2. The germline CDR1 and CDR2 sequences are SEHNR and FQNEAQ (reference sequence). The V segment lost 3 bases and the J segment 4 bases; nucleotides outside the gene matches: 24. The CDR3 runs 22 residues. CDR3 DNA: TGTGCCAGCAGCTTCTACAGCAGCAGTGCCCGAGCCCTAGCGGGAGAGTACAATGAGCAGTTCTTC. Its translation is CASSFYSSSARALAGEYNEQFF.

The table lists this clonotype with many counts. The gene calls are TRBV27 and TRBJ2-2; no firm D call. The V gene lost 0 bases and the J gene lost 0 bases, with 2 bases spanning the gap. The length of the CDR3 is 14 residues. CDR1 and CDR2 (germline): MNHEY, SMNVEV (reference sequence). CDR3 residues: CASSLSTNTGELFF. The CDR3 coding sequence is TGTGCCAGCAGTTTATCTACGAACACCGGGGAGCTGTTTTTT.

The chain is built from TRBV5-5 and TRBJ2-5; D gene uncertain. This CDR3 region has 14 residues. CDR1 is SGHKS, CDR2 YYEKEE, per germline (reference sequence). The V and J ends lost 0 bases and 2 bases respectively, with 8 bases between them. CDR3 bases: TGTGCCAGCAGCTTGGTTGACAAGCAAGAGACCCAGTACTTC. It specifies CASSLVDKQETQYF.

A word on this clonotype: Without the conserved terminal phenylalanine or tryptophan, this CDR3 likely stems from a read error. No DNA is shown, since the ends of the CDR3 on it are uncertain; the CDR3 is the one TCRdb lists. The chain uses TRBV7-8 and TRBJ2-3. CDR1 is SGHVS and CDR2 is FQNEAQ in the germline V gene. The CDR3 length is 14 residues, termini included. CDR3 sequence: CASSLAGAAQYDGL.

The chain uses TRBV15 and TRBJ2-7; 8 bases fit TRBD1. CDR1 is LNHNV, CDR2 YYDKDF, per germline (reference sequence). V was clipped by 0 bases and J by 0 bases; unmatched bases: 4. The CDR3 spans 16 residues. CDR3 protein: CATSRDRQGCSYEQYV. CDR3 sequence (DNA): TGTGCCACCAGCAGAGATAGACAGGGGTGCTCCTACGAGCAGTACGTC.

The rearrangement joins TRBV2 to TRBJ2-1; D perhaps matches TRBD2 (7 bases). The CDR3 is 13 amino acids. V lost 1 base and J 13 bases, leaving 14 bases between the germline ends. CDR1 SNHLY and CDR2 FYNNEI come from the germline V gene. CDR3 sequence (DNA): TGTGCCAGCAGTGAAGGGGGGGGCCAGACCCAGTTCTTC. Its translation is CASSEGGGQTQFF.

This clonotype has just one count. The CDR3 does not close with the conserved phenylalanine or tryptophan, likely indicating a read error. The J gene is TRBJ2-1, the V gene TRBV2, with D unclear. CDR3 length equals 15 residues. Germline CDR1 SNHLY, CDR2 FYNNEI. The chain's CDR3 is CASSIAGGAYNEQFC. CDR3 coding DNA: TGTGCCAGTAGTATAGCTGGCGGAGCCTATAATGAGCAGTTCTGC.

For this clonotype: One end of the junction does not line up with germline, which may come from a read error. The chain couples TRBV7-3 to TRBJ2-5, with D uncertain. Germline assignment: CDR1 SGHTA and CDR2 FQGTGA. The CDR3 covers 14 residues. CDR3 bases: TGTGCCAGCAGCAGAGGTCGAGAGCAAGCAGCCCAGTCCTTC. It encodes CASSRGREQAAQSF.

On this clonotype itself: Since the CDR3 does not end with the conserved phenylalanine or tryptophan, this likely comes from a read error. It is unclear where the CDR3 begins or ends on the DNA, so no DNA is shown, and the CDR3 is as TCRdb lists it. This chain joins TRBV7-3 and TRBJ2-5. Germline V lookup: CDR1 SGHTA, CDR2 FQGTGA. The CDR3 extends over 14 residues, inclusive of both ends. The CDR3 loop is CASSLERNTEAFFV.